Sequencing of this T cell receptor beta chain was carried out in a study of T cell responses to AZD1222 COVID-19 vaccine. Data came from immunoSEQ multiplex PCR; TCRdb stores just in-frame clones and leaves some out. The table records 90,000 to 110,000 clones, around nine tenths of them present only once. The CDR3 has 14 amino acids. Per germline, CDR1 SGHNT and CDR2 YENEEA. The junction had 6 bases not matched to a gene; V was cut back by 4 bases and J by 5 bases. This clone appeared once. The source was peripheral blood, collected on day 0 of AZD1222 vaccination. The chain has TRBV11-3 and TRBJ1-1; TRBD1 matches at 8 bases. The TCR sequence derives from an adult in good health. This chain's CDR3 is CASSSQGAQTEAFF. The DNA for the CDR3 is TGTGCCAGCAGCTCCCAGGGGGCGCAGACTGAAGCTTTCTTT. The full variable domain, rest sourced from reference TRBV11-3 and TRBJ1-1, is EAGVVQSPRYKIIEKKQPVAFWCNPISGHNTLYWYLQNLGQGPELLIRYENEEAVDDSQLPKDRFSAERLKGVDSTLKIQPAELGDSAVYLCASSSQGAQTEAFFGQGTRLTVV.